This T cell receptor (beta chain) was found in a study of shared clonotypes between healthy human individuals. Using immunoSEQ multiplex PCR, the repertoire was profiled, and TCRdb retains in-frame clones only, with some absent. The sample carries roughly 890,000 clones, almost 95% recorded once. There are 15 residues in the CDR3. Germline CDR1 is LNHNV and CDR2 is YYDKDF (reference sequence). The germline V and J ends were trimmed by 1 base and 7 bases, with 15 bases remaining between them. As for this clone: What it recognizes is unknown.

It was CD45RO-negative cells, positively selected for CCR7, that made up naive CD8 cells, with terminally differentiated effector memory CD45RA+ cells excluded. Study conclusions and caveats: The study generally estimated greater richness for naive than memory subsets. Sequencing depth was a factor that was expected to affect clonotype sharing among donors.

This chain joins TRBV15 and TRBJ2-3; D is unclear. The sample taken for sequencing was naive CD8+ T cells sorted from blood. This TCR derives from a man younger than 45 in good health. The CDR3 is CATSRVPASTYTQYF. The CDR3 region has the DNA TGTGCCACCAGCAGAGTTCCAGCCTCGACCTATACGCAGTATTTT. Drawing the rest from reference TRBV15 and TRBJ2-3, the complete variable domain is DAMVIQNPRYQVTQFGKPVTLSCSQTLNHNVMYWYQQKSSQAPKLLFHYYDKDFNNEADTPDNFQSRRPNTSFCFLDIRSPGLGDTAMYLCATSRVPASTYTQYFGPGTRLTVL.